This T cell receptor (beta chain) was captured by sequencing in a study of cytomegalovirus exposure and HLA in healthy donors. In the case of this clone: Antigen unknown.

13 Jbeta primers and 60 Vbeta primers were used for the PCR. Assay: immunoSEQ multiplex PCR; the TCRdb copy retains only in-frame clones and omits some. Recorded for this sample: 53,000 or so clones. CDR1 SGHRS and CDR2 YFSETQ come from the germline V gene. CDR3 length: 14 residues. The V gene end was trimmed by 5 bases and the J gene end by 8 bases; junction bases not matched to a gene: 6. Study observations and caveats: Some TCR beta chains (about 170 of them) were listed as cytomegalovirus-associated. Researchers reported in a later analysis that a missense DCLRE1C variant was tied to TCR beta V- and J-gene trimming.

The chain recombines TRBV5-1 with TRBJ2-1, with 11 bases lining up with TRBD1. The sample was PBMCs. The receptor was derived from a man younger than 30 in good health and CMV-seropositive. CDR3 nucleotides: TGCGCCAGCAGACCGGGGACAGGGGGAGATGAGCAGTTCTTC. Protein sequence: CASRPGTGGDEQFF.